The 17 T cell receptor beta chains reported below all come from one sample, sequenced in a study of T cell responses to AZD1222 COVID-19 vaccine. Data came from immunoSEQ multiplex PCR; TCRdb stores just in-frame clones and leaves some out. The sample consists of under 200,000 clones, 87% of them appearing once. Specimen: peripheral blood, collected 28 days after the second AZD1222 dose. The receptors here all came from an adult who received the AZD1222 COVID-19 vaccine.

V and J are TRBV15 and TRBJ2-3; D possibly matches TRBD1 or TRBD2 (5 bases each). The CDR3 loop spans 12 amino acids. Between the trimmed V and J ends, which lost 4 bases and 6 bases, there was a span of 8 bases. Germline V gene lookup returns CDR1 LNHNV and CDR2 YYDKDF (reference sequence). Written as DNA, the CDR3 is TGTGCCACCAGCACATGGGGGGATACGCAGTATTTT. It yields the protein CATSTWGDTQYF.

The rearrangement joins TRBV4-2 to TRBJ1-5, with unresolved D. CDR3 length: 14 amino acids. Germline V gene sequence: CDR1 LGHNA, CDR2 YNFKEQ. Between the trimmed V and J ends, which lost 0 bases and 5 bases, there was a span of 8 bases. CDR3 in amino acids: CASSQDRRDQPQHF. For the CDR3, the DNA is TGTGCCAGCAGCCAAGATAGAAGGGATCAGCCCCAGCATTTT.

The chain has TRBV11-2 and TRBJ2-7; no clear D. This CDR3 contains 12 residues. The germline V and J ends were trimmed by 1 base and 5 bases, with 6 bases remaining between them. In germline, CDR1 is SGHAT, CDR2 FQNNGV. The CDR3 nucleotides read TGTGCCAGCAGCTTAGGACTGCACGAGCAGTACTTC. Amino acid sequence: CASSLGLHEQYF.

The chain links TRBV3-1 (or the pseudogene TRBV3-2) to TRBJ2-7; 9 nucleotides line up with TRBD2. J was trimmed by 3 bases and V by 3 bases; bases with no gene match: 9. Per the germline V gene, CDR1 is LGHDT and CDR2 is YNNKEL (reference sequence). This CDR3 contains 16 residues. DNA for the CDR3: TGTGCCAGCAGCCAGCCAACTAGCGGGCCACTCTACGAGCAGTACTTC. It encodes CASSQPTSGPLYEQYF.

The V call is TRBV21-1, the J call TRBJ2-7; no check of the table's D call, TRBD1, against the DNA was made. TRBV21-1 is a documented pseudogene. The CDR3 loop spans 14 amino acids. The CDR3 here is CASSRQGLSYEQYF. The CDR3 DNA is TGTGCCAGCAGCAGACAGGGGCTCTCCTACGAGCAGTACTTC.

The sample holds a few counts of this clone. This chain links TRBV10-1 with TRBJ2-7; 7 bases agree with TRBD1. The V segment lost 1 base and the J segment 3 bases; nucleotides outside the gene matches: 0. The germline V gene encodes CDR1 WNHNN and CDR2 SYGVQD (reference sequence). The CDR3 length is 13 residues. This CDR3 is CASSEYRGYEQYF. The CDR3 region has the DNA TGCGCCAGCAGTGAGTACAGGGGCTACGAGCAGTACTTC.

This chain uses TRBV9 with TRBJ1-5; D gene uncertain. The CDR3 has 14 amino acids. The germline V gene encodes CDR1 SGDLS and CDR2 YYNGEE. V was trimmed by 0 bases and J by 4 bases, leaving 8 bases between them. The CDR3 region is CASSVGPTNQPQHF. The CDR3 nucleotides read TGTGCCAGCAGCGTAGGACCTACAAATCAGCCCCAGCATTTT. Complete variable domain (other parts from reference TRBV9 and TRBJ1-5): DSGVTQTPKHLITATGQRVTLRCSPRSGDLSVYWYQQSLDQGLQFLIQYYNGEERAKGNILERFSAQQFPDLHSELNLSSLELGDSALYFCASSVGPTNQPQHFGDGTRLSIL.

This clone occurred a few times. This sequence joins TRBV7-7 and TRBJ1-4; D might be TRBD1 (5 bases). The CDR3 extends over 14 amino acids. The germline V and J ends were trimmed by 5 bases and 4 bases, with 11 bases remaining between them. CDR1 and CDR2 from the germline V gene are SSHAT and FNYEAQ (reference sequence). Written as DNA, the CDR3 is TGTGCCAGCAGCCGGGGACCGTTTAATGAAAAACTGTTTTTT. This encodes CASSRGPFNEKLFF.

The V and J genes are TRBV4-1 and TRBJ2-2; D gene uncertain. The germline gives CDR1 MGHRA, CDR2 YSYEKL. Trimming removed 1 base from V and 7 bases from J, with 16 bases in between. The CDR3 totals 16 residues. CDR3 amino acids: CASSQVFTALDGELFF. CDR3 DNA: TGCGCCAGCAGCCAAGTTTTCACGGCTCTCGACGGGGAGCTGTTTTTT.

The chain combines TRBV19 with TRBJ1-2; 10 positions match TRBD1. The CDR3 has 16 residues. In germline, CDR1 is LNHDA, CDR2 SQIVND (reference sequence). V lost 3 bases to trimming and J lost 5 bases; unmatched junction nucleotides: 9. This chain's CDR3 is CASSMGETGGAYGYTF. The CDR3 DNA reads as TGTGCCAGTAGTATGGGGGAGACAGGGGGCGCGTATGGCTACACCTTC.

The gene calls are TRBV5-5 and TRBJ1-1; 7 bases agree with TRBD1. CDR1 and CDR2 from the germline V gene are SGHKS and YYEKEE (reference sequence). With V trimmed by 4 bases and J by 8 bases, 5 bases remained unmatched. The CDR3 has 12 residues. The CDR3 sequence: CASSPGTAEAFF. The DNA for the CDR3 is TGTGCCAGCAGCCCTGGGACAGCAGAAGCTTTCTTT. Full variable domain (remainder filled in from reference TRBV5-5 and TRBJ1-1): DAGVTQSPTHLIKTRGQQVTLRCSPISGHKSVSWYQQVLGQGPQFIFQYYEKEERGRGNFPDRFSARQFPNYSSELNVNALLLGDSALYLCASSPGTAEAFFGQGTRLTVV.

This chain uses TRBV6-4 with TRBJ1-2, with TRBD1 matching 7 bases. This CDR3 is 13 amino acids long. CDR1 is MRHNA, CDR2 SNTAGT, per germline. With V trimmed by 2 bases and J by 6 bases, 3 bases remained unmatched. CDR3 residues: CASSDPGQDGYTF. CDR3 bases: TGTGCCAGCAGTGACCCTGGACAGGATGGCTACACCTTC.

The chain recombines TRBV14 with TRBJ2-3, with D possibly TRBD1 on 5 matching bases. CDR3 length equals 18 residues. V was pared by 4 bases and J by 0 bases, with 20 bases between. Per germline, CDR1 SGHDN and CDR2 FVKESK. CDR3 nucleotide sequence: TGTGCCAGCAGCCCCTATCATAGGGGCGGTATGAGCACAGATACGCAGTATTTT. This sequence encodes CASSPYHRGGMSTDTQYF. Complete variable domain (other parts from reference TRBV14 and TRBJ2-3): EAGVTQFPSHSVIEKGQTVTLRCDPISGHDNLYWYRRVMGKEIKFLLHFVKESKQDESGMPNNRFLAERTGGTYSTLKVQPAELEDSGVYFCASSPYHRGGMSTDTQYFGPGTRLTVL.

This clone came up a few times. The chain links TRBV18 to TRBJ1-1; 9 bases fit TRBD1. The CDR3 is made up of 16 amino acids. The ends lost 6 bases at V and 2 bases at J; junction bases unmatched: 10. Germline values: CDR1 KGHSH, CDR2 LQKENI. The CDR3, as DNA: TGTGCCAGCTCCCCTCCGGGACAGGGCTCAAACACTGAAGCTTTCTTT. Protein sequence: CASSPPGQGSNTEAFF.

CDR3 sequence reads: CATSPRLTAFYGYTF. DNA of the CDR3: TGTGCCACCAGCCCCCGTTTGACAGCATTTTATGGCTACACCTTC. This rearrangement joins TRBV15 to TRBJ1-2; a possible D gene is TRBD1 (5 bases). Trimming took off 5 bases at V and 5 bases at J, with 18 bases between the two ends. The CDR3 runs to 15 residues. Germline V gene data show CDR1 as LNHNV and CDR2 as YYDKDF (reference sequence).

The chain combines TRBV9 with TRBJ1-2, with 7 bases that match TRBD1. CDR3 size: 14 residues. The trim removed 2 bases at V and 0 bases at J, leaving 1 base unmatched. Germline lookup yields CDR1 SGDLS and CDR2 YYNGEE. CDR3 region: CASSVQGANYGYTF. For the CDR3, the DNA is TGTGCCAGCAGCGTCCAGGGGGCTAACTATGGCTACACCTTC.

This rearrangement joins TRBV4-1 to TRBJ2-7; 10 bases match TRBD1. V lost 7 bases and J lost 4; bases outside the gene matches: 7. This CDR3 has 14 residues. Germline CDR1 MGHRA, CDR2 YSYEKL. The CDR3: CASKKTGGGYEQYF. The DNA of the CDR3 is TGCGCCAGCAAAAAGACAGGGGGCGGTTACGAGCAGTACTTC.